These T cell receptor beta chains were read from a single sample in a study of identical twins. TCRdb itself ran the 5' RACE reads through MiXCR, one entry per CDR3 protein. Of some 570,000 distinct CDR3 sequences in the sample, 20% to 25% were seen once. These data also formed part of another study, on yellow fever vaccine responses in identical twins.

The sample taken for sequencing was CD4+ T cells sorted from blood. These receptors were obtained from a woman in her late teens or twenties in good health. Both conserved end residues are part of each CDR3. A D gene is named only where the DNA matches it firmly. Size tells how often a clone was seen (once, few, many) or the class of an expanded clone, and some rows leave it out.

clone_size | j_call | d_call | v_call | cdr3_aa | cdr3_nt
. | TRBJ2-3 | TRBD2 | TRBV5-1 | CASSLVASGRDTQYF | TGTGCCAGCAGCTTGGTTGCTAGCGGACGAGATACGCAGTATTTT
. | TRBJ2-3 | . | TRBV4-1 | CASQGVTDTQYF | TGCGCCAGCCAGGGAGTAACAGATACGCAGTATTTT
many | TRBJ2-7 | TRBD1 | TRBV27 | CASTRSGTEIYEQYF | TGTGCCAGTACGCGATCCGGGACAGAGATTTACGAGCAGTACTTC
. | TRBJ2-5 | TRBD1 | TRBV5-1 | CASSAGQEETQYF | TGCGCCAGCAGCGCGGGACAGGAAGAGACCCAGTACTTC
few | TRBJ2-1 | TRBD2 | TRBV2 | CASSAESSGRVSEQFF | TGTGCCAGCAGTGCCGAATCTAGCGGGAGGGTGAGTGAGCAGTTCTTC
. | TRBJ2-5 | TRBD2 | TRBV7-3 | CASSLSSGRGETQYF | TGTGCCAGCAGCTTATCTAGCGGGAGAGGCGAGACCCAGTACTTC
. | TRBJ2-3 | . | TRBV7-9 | CASSLMAPTDTQYF | TGTGCCAGCAGCTTAATGGCCCCTACAGATACGCAGTATTTT
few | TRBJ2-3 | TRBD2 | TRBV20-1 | CSATSGTSGTDTQYF | TGCAGTGCGACTTCCGGGACTAGCGGCACAGATACGCAGTATTTT
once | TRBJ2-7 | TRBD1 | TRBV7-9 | CASSLGRDRGIRGQYF | TGTGCCAGCAGCTTAGGGCGGGACAGGGGTATCCGCGGGCAGTACTTC
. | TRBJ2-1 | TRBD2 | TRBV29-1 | CSRTGLAGGEQFF | TGCAGTCGGACGGGACTAGCGGGAGGTGAGCAGTTCTTC
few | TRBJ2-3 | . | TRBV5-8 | CASSLVGWYNTDTQYF | TGTGCCAGCAGCTTGGTAGGGTGGTACAACACAGATACGCAGTATTTT
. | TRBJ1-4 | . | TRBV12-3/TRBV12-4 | CASCWRLRAIEEEKLFF | TGTGCCAGTTGTTGGCGGTTGCGGGCGATCGAAGAGGAAAAACTGTTTTTT
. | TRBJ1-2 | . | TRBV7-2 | CASSLARAGTNYGYTF | TGTGCCAGCAGCTTAGCTAGGGCCGGAACTAACTATGGCTACACCTTC
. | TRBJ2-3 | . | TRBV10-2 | CASSETRDHTQYF | TGCGCCAGCAGTGAGACCAGGGACCATACGCAGTATTTT
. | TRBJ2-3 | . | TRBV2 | CASILKFSTDTQYF | TGTGCCAGCATCTTGAAGTTTAGCACAGATACGCAGTATTTT
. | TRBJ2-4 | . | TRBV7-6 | CASSLGEIAKNIQYF | TGTGCCAGCAGCTTAGGGGAGATAGCCAAAAACATTCAGTACTTC
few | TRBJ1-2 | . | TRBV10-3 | CAISESPTGQSYGYTF | TGTGCCATCAGTGAGTCGCCGACCGGACAGTCCTATGGCTACACCTTC
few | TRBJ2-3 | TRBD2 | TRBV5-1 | CASSPDSGATTQYF | TGCGCCAGCAGCCCGGATAGCGGGGCCACTACGCAGTATTTT
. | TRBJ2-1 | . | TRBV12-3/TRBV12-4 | CASSLGRKGLASASRNEQFF | TGTGCCAGCAGTTTAGGGCGTAAGGGGTTGGCTAGCGCTTCGAGAAATGAGCAGTTCTTC
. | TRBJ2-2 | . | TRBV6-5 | CASSYSGGNTGELFF | TGTGCCAGCAGTTACTCGGGTGGGAACACCGGGGAGCTGTTTTTT
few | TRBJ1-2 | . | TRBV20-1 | CSARKTGQDGYTF | TGCAGTGCGAGAAAGACGGGACAAGATGGCTACACCTTC
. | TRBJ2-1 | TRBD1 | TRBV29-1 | CSVAGGISYNEQFF | TGCAGCGTTGCAGGGGGCATCAGCTACAATGAGCAGTTCTTC
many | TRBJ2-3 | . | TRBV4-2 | CASSQADGSTDTQYF | TGTGCCAGCAGCCAAGCCGACGGAAGCACAGATACGCAGTATTTT
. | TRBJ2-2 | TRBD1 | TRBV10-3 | CAISDRGPTGELFF | TGTGCCATCAGTGACAGGGGGCCCACCGGGGAGCTGTTTTTT
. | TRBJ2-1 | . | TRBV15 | CATSYLSDYNEQFF | TGTGCCACCAGCTATCTTAGCGACTACAATGAGCAGTTCTTC
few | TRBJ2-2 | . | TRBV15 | CATRRGTNTGELFF | TGTGCCACCCGACGGGGCACGAACACCGGGGAGCTGTTTTTT
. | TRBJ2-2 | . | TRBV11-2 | CASSPPSRGNTGELFF | TGTGCCAGCAGCCCCCCCTCTAGGGGGAACACCGGGGAGCTGTTTTTT
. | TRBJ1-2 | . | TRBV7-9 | CASSLSTRILNYGYTF | TGTGCCAGCAGCTTATCAACACGGATTTTGAACTATGGCTACACCTTC
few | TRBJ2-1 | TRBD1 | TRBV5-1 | CASSLAGTVYNEQFF | TGCGCCAGCAGCTTGGCCGGGACAGTCTACAATGAGCAGTTCTTC
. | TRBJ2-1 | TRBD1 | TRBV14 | CASSTRQGAGYNEQFF | TGTGCCAGCAGCACGCGACAGGGGGCAGGGTACAATGAGCAGTTCTTC
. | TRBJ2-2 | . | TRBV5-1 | CASSTGLVSGELFF | TGCGCCAGCAGCACTGGACTTGTAAGTGGGGAGCTGTTTTTT
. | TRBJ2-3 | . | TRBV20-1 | CSARDFQAAGHTQYF | TGCAGTGCTAGAGATTTCCAGGCCGCCGGCCATACGCAGTATTTT
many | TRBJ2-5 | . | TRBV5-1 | CASSFETGQETQYF | TGCGCCAGCAGCTTTGAGACAGGTCAAGAGACCCAGTACTTC